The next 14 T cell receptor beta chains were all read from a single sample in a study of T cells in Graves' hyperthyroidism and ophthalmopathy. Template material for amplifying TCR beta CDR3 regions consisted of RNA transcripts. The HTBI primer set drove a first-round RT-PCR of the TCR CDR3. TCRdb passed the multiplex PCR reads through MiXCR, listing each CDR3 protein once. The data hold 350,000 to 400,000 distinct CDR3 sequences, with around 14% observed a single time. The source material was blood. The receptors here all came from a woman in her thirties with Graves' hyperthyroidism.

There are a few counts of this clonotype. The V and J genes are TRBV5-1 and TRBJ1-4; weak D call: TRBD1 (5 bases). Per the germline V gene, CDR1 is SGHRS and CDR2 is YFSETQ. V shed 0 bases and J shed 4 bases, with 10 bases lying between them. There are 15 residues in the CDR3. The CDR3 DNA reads TGCGCCAGCAGCTTGGGCAGGGCATATAATGAAAAACTGTTTTTT. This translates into CASSLGRAYNEKLFF.

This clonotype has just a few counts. CDR3 region: CASSLRGGYEQYF. The CDR3 DNA reads as TGTGCCAGCAGTTTACGAGGGGGGTACGAGCAGTACTTC. This chain connects TRBV28 to TRBJ2-7, with D possibly being TRBD1 or TRBD2 (6 bases each). V lost 2 bases to trimming and J lost 4 bases, with 9 bases between them. CDR3 size: 13 residues. Germline loops: CDR1 MDHEN, CDR2 SYDVKM.

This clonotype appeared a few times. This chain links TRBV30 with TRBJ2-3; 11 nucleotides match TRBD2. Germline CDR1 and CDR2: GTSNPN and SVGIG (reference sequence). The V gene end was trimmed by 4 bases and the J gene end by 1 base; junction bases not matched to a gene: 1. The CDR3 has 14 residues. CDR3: CAWTLAGGTDTQYF. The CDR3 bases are TGTGCCTGGACACTAGCGGGGGGCACAGATACGCAGTATTTT.

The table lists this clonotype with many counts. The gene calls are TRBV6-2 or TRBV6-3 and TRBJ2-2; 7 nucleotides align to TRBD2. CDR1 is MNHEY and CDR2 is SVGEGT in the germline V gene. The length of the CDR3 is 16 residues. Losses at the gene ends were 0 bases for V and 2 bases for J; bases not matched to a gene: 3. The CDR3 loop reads CASSYSSGANTGELFF. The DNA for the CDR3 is TGTGCCAGCAGTTACTCAAGCGGGGCCAACACCGGGGAGCTGTTTTTT.

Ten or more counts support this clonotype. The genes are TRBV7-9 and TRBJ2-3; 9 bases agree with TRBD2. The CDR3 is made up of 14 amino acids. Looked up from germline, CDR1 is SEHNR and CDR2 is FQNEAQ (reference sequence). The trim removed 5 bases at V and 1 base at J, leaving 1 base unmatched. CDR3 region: CASSASGGTDTQYF. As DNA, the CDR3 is TGTGCCAGCAGCGCTAGCGGGGGCACAGATACGCAGTATTTT.

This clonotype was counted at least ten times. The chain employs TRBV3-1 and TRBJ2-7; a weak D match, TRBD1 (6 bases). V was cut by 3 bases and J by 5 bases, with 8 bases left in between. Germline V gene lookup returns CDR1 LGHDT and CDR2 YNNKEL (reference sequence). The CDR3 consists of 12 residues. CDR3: CASSQGTHEQYF. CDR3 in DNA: TGTGCCAGCAGCCAGGGGACACACGAGCAGTACTTC.

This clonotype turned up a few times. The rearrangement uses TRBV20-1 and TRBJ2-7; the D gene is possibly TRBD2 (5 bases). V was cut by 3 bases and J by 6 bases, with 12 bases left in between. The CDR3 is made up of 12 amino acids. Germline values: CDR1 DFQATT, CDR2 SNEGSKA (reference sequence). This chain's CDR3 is CSASQLVVEQYF. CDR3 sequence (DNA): TGCAGTGCTAGTCAACTAGTAGTCGAGCAGTACTTC.

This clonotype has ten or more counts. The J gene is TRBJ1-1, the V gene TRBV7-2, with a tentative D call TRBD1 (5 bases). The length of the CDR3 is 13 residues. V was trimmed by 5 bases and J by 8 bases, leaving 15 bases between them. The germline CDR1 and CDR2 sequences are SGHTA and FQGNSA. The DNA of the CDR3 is TGTGCCAGCAGCCGGCAGGGACGCGAAGAAGCTTTCTTT. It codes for CASSRQGREEAFF.

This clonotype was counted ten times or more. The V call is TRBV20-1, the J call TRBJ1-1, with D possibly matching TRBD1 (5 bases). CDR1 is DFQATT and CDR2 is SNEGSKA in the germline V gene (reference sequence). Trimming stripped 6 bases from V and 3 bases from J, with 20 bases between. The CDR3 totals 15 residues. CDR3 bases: TGCAGTGCGCACACAGGAGGTTTTGGGGACACTGAAGCTTTCTTT. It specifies CSAHTGGFGDTEAFF.

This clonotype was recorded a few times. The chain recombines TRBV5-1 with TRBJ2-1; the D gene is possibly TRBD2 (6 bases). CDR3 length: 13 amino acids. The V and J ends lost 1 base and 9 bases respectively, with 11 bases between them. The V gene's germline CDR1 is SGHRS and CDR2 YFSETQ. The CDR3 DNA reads TGCGCCAGCAGCTTGACTGGGGAGGCTGAGCAGTTCTTC. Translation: CASSLTGEAEQFF.

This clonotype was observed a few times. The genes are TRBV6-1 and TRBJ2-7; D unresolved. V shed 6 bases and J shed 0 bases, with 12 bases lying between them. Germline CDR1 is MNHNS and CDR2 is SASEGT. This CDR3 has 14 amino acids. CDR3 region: CASSPYRVSYEQYF. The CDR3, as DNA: TGTGCCAGCAGCCCCTATCGGGTCTCCTACGAGCAGTACTTC.

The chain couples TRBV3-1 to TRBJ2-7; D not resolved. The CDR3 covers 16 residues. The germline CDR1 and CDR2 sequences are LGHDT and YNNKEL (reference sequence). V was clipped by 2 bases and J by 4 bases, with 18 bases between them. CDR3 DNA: TGTGCCAGCAGCCAAATGCAAGCCCCCACCGTTTACGAGCAGTACTTC. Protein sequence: CASSQMQAPTVYEQYF.

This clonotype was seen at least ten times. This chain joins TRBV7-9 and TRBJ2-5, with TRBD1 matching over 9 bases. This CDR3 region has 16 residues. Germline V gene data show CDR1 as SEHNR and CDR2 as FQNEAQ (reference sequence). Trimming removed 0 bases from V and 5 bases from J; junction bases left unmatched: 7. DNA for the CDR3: TGTGCCAGCAGCTTAGCGTTTAACAGGGGGCAGGAGACCCAGTACTTC. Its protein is CASSLAFNRGQETQYF.

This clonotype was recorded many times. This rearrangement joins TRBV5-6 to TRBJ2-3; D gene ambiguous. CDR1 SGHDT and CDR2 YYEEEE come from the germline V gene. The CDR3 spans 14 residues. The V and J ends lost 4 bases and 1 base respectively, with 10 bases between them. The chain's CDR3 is CASSIALGTDTQYF. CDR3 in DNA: TGTGCCAGCAGCATCGCACTGGGCACAGATACGCAGTATTTT.